The 8 T cell receptor beta chains given below trace back to one sample, sequenced in a study of shared clonotypes between healthy human individuals. Data came from immunoSEQ multiplex PCR; TCRdb stores just in-frame clones and leaves some out. Of more than 1.2 million clones in the sample, just under 99% are singletons; the top ten hold over 0.3%. The sample taken for sequencing was naive CD4+ T cells sorted from blood. This sample's subset: CD45RA+ positively selected. These TCRs come from a young man in good health.

This chain connects TRBV19 to TRBJ2-1, with 8 bases fitting TRBD2. Germline V lookup: CDR1 LNHDA, CDR2 SQIVND (reference sequence). The CDR3 contains 16 residues. The ends lost 4 bases at V and 3 bases at J; junction bases unmatched: 8. The CDR3 region has the DNA TGTGCCAGTAGTACCCGTAGCGGGACCCACTACAATGAGCAGTTCTTC. Protein sequence: CASSTRSGTHYNEQFF.

This chain links TRBV11-3 with TRBJ2-2; 9 bases line up with TRBD2. The CDR3 is made up of 15 amino acids. The V segment lost 5 bases and the J segment 5 bases; nucleotides outside the gene matches: 6. Germline V gene data show CDR1 as SGHNT and CDR2 as YENEEA. As DNA, the CDR3 is TGTGCCAGCAGCCTAGGCGGGAGGGAAACCGGGGAGCTGTTTTTT. Translating it yields CASSLGGRETGELFF.

The chain has TRBV4-2 and TRBJ2-5, with a weak D call TRBD1 (6 bases). CDR1 is LGHNA and CDR2 is YNFKEQ in the germline V gene. With 0 bases removed from V and 5 bases from J, the gap between germline ends came to 25 bases. There are 19 residues in the CDR3. The chain's CDR3 is CASSQDNGGLKMTGETQYF. CDR3 DNA: TGTGCCAGCAGCCAAGATAATGGGGGCTTGAAAATGACTGGGGAGACCCAGTACTTC.

The chain employs TRBV11-1 and TRBJ2-7; 7 bases map to TRBD2. V trimming: 6 bases; J trimming: 2 bases; junction bases outside the gene matches: 4. This CDR3 comprises 13 residues. Germline V gene data show CDR1 as SGHAT and CDR2 as FQDESV (reference sequence). CDR3 nucleotide sequence: TGTGCCAGCAGACGGGGGGAACCCTACGAGCAGTACTTC. This codes for CASRRGEPYEQYF.

Points on this clone: Other DNA sequences of this sample code for an identical CDR3. The chain uses TRBV29-1 and TRBJ1-1; weak D call: TRBD1 (5 bases). The CDR3 runs to 13 residues. Germline CDR1 and CDR2: SQVTM and ANQGSEA. The V and J ends lost 4 bases and 2 bases respectively, with 11 bases between them. This chain's CDR3 is CSVAGTVNTEAFF. DNA of the CDR3: TGCAGCGTTGCCGGGACGGTTAACACTGAAGCTTTCTTT.

With regard to this clone: Within the sample, other DNA sequences also encode this same CDR3. The rearrangement uses TRBV7-9 and TRBJ2-7; D assignment may be TRBD1 or TRBD2 (5 bases each). The CDR3 spans 14 residues. Between the trimmed V and J ends, which lost 0 bases and 2 bases, there was a span of 8 bases. CDR1 and CDR2 from the germline V gene are SEHNR and FQNEAQ (reference sequence). CDR3 coding DNA: TGTGCCAGCAGCTTAGCCGGGACGACCTACGAGCAGTACTTC. It yields the protein CASSLAGTTYEQYF.

This clone was found once. The genes are TRBV7-9 and TRBJ2-3; D remains unclear. V lost 7 bases and J 1 base, leaving 15 bases between the germline ends. This CDR3 has 15 amino acids. Per the germline V gene, CDR1 is SEHNR and CDR2 is FQNEAQ (reference sequence). The CDR3 spells CASTQETRGTDTQYF. The CDR3 DNA is TGTGCCAGCACCCAGGAGACCAGAGGCACAGATACGCAGTATTTT.

The V and J genes are TRBV6-1 and TRBJ1-5, with unresolved D. This CDR3 is built from 15 residues. Germline V gene lookup returns CDR1 MNHNS and CDR2 SASEGT. Deletions cut 2 bases from V and 3 bases from J, with 11 bases between. CDR3 sequence reads: CASSESTGLNQPQHF. CDR3 nucleotide sequence: TGTGCCAGCAGTGAAAGTACCGGACTCAATCAGCCCCAGCATTTT.